This T cell receptor (beta chain) is drawn from a study of blood T cells in healthy people across ages (dated by TCRdb to between 2015 and 2016). For the wider study: In model experiments, template switching captured roughly one uniquely barcoded TCR beta cDNA molecule for every two T cells. The study analyzed two additional independent replicas of 1 million unique cDNA reads from the same blood draw for two donors, one aged 18 to 30 and one aged 80 or older. To avoid experimental bias, donors of different ages were spread randomly across the sequencing lanes. Donors were grouped into four age groups: young (average roughly 17 years), middle-aged (approximately 41), aged (around 60) and long-lived (just over 80). The study measured age-related changes in TCR beta repertoire diversity using deep sequencing normalized with unique cDNA molecular identifiers.

The library was built by means of 5' RACE. The data were produced on an Illumina HiSeq 2500. A second PCR of about 7 to 12 cycles was run with a J-beta primer mix and a sample-barcoded 5' primer. A template-switch 5' adaptor carrying 12 random nucleotides introduced a unique molecular identifier onto each TCR beta cDNA molecule. At least 2.5 million CDR3-containing paired-end reads were obtained from each sample. All of the RNA was converted into first-strand cDNA using the Mint cDNA synthesis kit, with a TRBC-specific oligonucleotide serving as the primer. Following uracil-DNA glycosylase treatment, all cDNA underwent a first 18-cycle PCR with the universal primers M1SS and BC2_uni_R. The original pipeline was this. For normalization, 1 million high-quality reads were randomly selected from each sample, with every read carrying a distinct molecular identifier. Instead of being binned into consensus sequences, reads with shared molecular identifiers were discarded. MiTCR, with a Q25 quality threshold and the strictest error-elimination algorithm, was used for CDR3 identification, clonotype clustering and error correction. Lower-bound total TCR beta diversity was estimated with a nonparametric unseen species model using Euler transformation. TCRdb reran the public reads through fastp at Q25 and MiXCR, keeping productive beta chains. Records with the same CDR3 protein are collapsed into one entry carrying the most frequent genes and DNA. The V and J calls were determined by TCRdb, not by the authors. Across this sample there are some 750,000 distinct CDR3 sequences, with about 24% seen only once. 22% of the sample rests with the top ten.

The donors were around 39 Caucasian individuals from Russia, aged roughly 6 to 90 years, who were systemically healthy. Each donor gave about 9.2 milliliters of peripheral blood, drawn into EDTA-treated Vacutainer tubes. Ficoll-Paque density-gradient centrifugation was used to isolate PBMCs, with at least 6.5 million obtained per sample. Total RNA was extracted from PBMCs with Trizol reagent, with at least 5 micrograms obtained per sample. For every donor, flow cytometry on a PBMC aliquot measured the percentage of naive CD45RAhigh/CD27high T cells. Reading the germline V gene (reference sequence) gives CDR1 SEHNR and CDR2 FQNEAQ. Trimming at the junction amounts to 2 bases on V and 4 bases on J, and the germline ends lie 11 bases apart. The CDR3 numbers 14 residues from cysteine through phenylalanine. Of all the DNA, just the CDR3 is kept, 42 bases in frame from base 1. About this clonotype itself: Which antigen it targets is not known. No much larger clone is present one base from it, and per-base qualities are unavailable.

Broad study findings and their caveats: Bulk unsorted PBMC profiling prevented conclusive comparison of naive and antigen-experienced compartments. As age increased, observed TCR beta diversity per million T cells dropped in a roughly linear way, and a significant reduction was already evident by age 40. Donor CMV infection status was unknown, potentially confounding age-related changes in expanded clonotypes. The long-lived group showed more naive CD4+ T cells, fewer expanded clones and increased TCR diversity than the aged group, suggesting age selection. Estimates of total diversity from one million sequenced T cells were regarded as lower bounds and underestimates. There was a strong correlation between observed TCR beta diversity and the percentage of naive T cells measured by flow cytometry.

This TCR derives from a man aged 70 or older in good health. The rearrangement joined TRBV7-9 to TRBJ1-2, with no D gene named confidently. The sequenced material came from blood. The sequence in DNA is TGTGCCAGCAGCTTAAATCTGGACGGCTATGGCTACACCTTC. The translation is CASSLNLDGYGYTF.